Sequencing of this TCR beta chain was carried out in a study of cytomegalovirus exposure and HLA in healthy donors. The trim removed 3 bases at V and 7 bases at J, leaving 20 bases unmatched. In germline, CDR1 is KGHSH, CDR2 LQKENI. This CDR3 contains 19 residues. Primers for the PCR totalled 60 Vbeta and 13 Jbeta. Repertoires were generated with immunoSEQ multiplex PCR, while TCRdb's copy carries only in-frame clones and drops some. This sample has about 150,000 clones, with approximately 84% found just once. The TCR originated in a man aged 30 to 45 in good health and CMV-seropositive. The chain joins TRBV18 to TRBJ2-7; 11 bases fit TRBD2. Material for sequencing was PBMCs. This CDR3 reads CASSPAGLADLTWEREQYV. In DNA form, the CDR3 reads TGTGCCAGCTCACCCGCGGGACTAGCGGACCTCACGTGGGAGAGGGAGCAGTACGTC.